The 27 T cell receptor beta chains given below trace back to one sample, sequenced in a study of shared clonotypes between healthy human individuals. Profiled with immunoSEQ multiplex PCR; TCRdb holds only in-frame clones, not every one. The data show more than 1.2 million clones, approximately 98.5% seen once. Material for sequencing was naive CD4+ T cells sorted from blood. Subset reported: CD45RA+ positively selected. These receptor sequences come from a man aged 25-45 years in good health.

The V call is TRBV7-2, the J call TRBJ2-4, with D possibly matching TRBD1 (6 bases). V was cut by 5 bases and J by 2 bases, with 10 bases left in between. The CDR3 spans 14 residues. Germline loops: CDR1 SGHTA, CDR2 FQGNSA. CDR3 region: CASSRRGTKNIQYF. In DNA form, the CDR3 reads TGTGCCAGCAGCCGCAGGGGTACCAAAAACATTCAGTACTTC.

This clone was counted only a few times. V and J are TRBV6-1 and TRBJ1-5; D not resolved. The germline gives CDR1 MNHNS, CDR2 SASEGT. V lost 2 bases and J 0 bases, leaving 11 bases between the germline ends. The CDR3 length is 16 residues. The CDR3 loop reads CASSETLGHSNQPQHF. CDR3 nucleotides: TGTGCCAGCAGTGAAACCCTTGGCCATAGCAATCAGCCCCAGCATTTT.

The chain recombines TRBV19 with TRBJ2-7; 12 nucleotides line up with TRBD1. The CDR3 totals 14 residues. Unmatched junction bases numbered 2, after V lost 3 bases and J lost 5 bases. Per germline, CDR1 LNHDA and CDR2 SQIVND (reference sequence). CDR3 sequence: CASSMGTGGNEQYF. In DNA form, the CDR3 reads TGTGCCAGTAGTATGGGGACAGGGGGCAACGAGCAGTACTTC.

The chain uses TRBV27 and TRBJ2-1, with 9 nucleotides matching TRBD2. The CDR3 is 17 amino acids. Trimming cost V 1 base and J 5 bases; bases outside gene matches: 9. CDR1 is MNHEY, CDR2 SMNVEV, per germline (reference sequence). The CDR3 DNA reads TGTGCCAGCAGTTTATTAGCAGTAGCGGGAGATGACAATGAGCAGTTCTTC. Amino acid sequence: CASSLLAVAGDDNEQFF.

The CDR3 DNA is TGTGCCAGCAGCGTAGAGACTAGCGGACAAGAGACCCAGTACTTC. Translation: CASSVETSGQETQYF. The chain links TRBV9 to TRBJ2-5, with TRBD2 matching over 9 bases. The CDR3 is made up of 15 amino acids. V lost 0 bases to trimming and J lost 2 bases; unmatched junction nucleotides: 2. Per the germline V gene, CDR1 is SGDLS and CDR2 is YYNGEE. Complete variable domain (other parts from reference TRBV9 and TRBJ2-5): DSGVTQTPKHLITATGQRVTLRCSPRSGDLSVYWYQQSLDQGLQFLIQYYNGEERAKGNILERFSAQQFPDLHSELNLSSLELGDSALYFCASSVETSGQETQYFGPGTRLLVL.

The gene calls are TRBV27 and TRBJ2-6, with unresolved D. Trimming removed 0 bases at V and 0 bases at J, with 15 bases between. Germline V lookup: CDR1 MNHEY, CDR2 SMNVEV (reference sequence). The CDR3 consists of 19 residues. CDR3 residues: CASSLSFGRLVSGANVLTF. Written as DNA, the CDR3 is TGTGCCAGCAGTTTATCCTTCGGCAGGTTAGTCTCTGGGGCCAACGTCCTGACTTTC.

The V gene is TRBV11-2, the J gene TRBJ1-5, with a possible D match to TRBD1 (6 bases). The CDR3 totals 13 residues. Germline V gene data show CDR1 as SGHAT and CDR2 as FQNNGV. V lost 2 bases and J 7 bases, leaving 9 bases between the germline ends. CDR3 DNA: TGTGCCAGCAGCTTAACAGGGCTGCAGCCCCAGCATTTT. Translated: CASSLTGLQPQHF.

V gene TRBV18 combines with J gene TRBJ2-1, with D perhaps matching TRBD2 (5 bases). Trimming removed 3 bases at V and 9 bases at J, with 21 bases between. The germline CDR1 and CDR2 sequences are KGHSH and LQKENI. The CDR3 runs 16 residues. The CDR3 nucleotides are TGTGCCAGCTCACCCAAGCGGACGGTAGGGATCAGTGAGCAGTTCTTC. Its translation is CASSPKRTVGISEQFF.

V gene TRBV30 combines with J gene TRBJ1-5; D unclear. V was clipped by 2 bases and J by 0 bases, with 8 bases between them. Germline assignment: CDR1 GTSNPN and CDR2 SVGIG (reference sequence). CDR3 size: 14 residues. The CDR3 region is CAWSRRYSNQPQHF. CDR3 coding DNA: TGTGCCTGGAGTAGGAGATATAGCAATCAGCCCCAGCATTTT.

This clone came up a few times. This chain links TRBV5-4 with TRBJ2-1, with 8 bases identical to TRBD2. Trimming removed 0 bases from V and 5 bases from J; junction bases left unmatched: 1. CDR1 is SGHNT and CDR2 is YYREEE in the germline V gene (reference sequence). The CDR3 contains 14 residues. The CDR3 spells CASSLGLANNEQFF. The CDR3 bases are TGTGCCAGCAGCTTGGGACTAGCGAACAATGAGCAGTTCTTC.

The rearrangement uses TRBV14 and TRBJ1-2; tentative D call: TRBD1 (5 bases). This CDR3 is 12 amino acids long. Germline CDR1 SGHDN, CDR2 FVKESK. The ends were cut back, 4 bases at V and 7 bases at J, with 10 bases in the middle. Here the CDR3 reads CASSLGGFGYTF. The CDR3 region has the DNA TGTGCCAGCAGCCTGGGGGGGTTTGGCTACACCTTC. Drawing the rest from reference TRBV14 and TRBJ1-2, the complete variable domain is EAGVTQFPSHSVIEKGQTVTLRCDPISGHDNLYWYRRVMGKEIKFLLHFVKESKQDESGMPNNRFLAERTGGTYSTLKVQPAELEDSGVYFCASSLGGFGYTFGSGTRLTVV.

This chain's CDR3 is CATLRGRLETQYF. CDR3 bases: TGTGCCACCCTAAGGGGACGGCTGGAGACCCAGTACTTC. The V call is TRBV2, the J call TRBJ2-5; D tentatively fits TRBD1 or TRBD2 (5 bases each). Trimming took 10 bases from V and 5 from J, leaving 17 bases between them. The CDR3 is 13 residues long. CDR1 SNHLY and CDR2 FYNNEI come from the germline V gene. Full variable domain (outside the CDR3, taken from reference TRBV2 and TRBJ2-5): EPEVTQTPSHQVTQMGQEVILRCVPISNHLYFYWYRQILGQKVEFLVSFYNNEISEKSEIFDDQFSVERPDGSNFTLKIRSTKLEDSAMYFCATLRGRLETQYFGPGTRLLVL.

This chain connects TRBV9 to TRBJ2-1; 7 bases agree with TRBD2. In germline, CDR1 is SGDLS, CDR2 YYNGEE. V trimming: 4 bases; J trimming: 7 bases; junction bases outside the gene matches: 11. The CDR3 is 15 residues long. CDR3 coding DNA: TGTGCCAGCAGCCCCCGACGGACTAGTGAGAATGAGCAGTTCTTC. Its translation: CASSPRRTSENEQFF.

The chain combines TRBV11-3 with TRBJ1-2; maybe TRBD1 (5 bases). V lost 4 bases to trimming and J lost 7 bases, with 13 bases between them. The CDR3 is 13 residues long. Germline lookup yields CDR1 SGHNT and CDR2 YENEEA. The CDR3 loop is CASSSPGGAGYTF. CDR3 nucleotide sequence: TGTGCCAGCAGCTCCCCCGGGGGAGCTGGCTACACCTTC.

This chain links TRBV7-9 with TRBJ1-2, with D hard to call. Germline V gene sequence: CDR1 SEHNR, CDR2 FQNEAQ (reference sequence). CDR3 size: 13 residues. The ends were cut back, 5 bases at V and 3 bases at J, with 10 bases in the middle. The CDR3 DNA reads TGTGCCAGCAGCCCCCCTCCCGACTATGGCTACACCTTC. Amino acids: CASSPPPDYGYTF.

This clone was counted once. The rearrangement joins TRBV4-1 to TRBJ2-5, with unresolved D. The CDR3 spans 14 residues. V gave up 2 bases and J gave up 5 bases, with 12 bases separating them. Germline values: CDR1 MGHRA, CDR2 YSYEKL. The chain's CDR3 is CASSQIVIWETQYF. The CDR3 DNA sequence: TGCGCCAGCAGCCAAATAGTTATCTGGGAGACCCAGTACTTC.

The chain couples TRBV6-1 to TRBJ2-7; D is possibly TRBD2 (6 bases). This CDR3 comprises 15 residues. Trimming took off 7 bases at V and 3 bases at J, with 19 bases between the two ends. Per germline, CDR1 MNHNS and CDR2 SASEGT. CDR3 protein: CASTPGGAGNYEQYF. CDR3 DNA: TGTGCCAGCACCCCAGGAGGGGCAGGGAACTACGAGCAGTACTTC.

This CDR3 is CASSRDQTGYEQYF. In nucleotides, the CDR3 is TGTGCCAGCAGCCGGGACCAGACGGGCTACGAGCAGTACTTC. The chain recombines TRBV9 with TRBJ2-7; D might be TRBD1 or TRBD2, each matching 5 bases. Looked up from germline, CDR1 is SGDLS and CDR2 is YYNGEE. CDR3 size: 14 residues. The V and J ends lost 4 bases and 3 bases respectively, with 14 bases between them.

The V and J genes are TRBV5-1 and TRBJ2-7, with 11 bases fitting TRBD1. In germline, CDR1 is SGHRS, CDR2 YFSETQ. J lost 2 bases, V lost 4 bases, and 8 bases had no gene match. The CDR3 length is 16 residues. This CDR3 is CASSRKMGQGAYEQYF. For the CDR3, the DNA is TGCGCCAGCAGCCGCAAAATGGGACAGGGGGCCTACGAGCAGTACTTC.

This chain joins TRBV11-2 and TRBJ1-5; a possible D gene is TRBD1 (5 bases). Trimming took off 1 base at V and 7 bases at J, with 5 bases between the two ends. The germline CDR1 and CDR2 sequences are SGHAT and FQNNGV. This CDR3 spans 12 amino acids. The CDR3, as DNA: TGTGCCAGCAGCTTAGGGGGGCAGCCCCAGCATTTT. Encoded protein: CASSLGGQPQHF.

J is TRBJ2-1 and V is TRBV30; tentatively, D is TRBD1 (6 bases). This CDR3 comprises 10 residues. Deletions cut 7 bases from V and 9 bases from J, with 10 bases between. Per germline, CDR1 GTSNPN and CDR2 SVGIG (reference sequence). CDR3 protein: CALRGSEQFF. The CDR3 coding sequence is TGTGCCTTGAGGGGGAGTGAGCAGTTCTTC.

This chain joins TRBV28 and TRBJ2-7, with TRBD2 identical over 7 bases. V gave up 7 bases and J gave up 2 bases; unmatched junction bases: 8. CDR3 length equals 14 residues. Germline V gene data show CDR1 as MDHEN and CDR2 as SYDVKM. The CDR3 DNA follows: TGTGCCAGCAAATTGGGACTATTCACCTACGAGCAGTACTTC. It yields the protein CASKLGLFTYEQYF. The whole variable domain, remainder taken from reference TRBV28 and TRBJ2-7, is DVKVTQSSRYLVKRTGEKVFLECVQDMDHENMFWYRQDPGLGLRLIYFSYDVKMKEKGDIPEGYSVSREKKERFSLILESASTNQTSMYLCASKLGLFTYEQYFGPGTRLTVT.

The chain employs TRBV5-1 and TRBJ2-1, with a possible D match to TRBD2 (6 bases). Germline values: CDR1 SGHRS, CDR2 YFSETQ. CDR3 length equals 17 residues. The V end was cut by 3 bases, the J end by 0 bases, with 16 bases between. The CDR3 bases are TGCGCCAGCAGCTCTGGACTACCTATGAGCTCCTACAATGAGCAGTTCTTC. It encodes CASSSGLPMSSYNEQFF. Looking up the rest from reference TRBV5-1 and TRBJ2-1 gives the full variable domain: KAGVTQTPRYLIKTRGQQVTLSCSPISGHRSVSWYQQTPGQGLQFLFEYFSETQRNKGNFPGRFSGRQFSNSRSEMNVSTLELGDSALYLCASSSGLPMSSYNEQFFGPGTRLTVL.

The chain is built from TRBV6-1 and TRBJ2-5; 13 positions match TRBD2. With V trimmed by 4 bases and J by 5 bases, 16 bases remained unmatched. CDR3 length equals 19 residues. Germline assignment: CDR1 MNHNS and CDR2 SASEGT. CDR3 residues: CASSALGTSGTTRRETQYF. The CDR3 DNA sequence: TGTGCCAGCAGTGCCCTAGGGACTAGCGGGACTACACGACGGGAGACCCAGTACTTC.

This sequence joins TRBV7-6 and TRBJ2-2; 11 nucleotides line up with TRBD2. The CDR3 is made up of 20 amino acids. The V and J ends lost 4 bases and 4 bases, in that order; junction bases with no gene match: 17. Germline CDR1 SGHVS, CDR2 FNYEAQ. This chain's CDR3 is CASSSDNSSVLAGVTGELFF. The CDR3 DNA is TGTGCCAGCAGCTCCGACAACAGCAGCGTACTAGCGGGAGTCACCGGGGAGCTGTTTTTT.

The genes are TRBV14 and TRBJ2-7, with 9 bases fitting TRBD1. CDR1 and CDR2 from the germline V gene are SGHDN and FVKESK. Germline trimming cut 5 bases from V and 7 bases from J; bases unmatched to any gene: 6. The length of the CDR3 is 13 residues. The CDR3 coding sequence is TGTGCCAGCAGCGGCCAGACAGGGGGGGAGCAGTACTTC. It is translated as CASSGQTGGEQYF.

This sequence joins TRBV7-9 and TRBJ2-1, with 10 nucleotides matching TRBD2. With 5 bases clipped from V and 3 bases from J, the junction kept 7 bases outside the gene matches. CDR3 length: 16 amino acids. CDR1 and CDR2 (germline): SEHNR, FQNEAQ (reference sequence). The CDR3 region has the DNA TGTGCCAGCAGCCCCCGGCGGACTAGCGGCTACAATGAGCAGTTCTTC. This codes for CASSPRRTSGYNEQFF. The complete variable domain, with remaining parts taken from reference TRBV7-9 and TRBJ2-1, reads DTGVSQNPRHKITKRGQNVTFRCDPISEHNRLYWYRQTLGQGPEFLTYFQNEAQLEKSRLLSDRFSAERPKGSFSTLEIQRTEQGDSAMYLCASSPRRTSGYNEQFFGPGTRLTVL.